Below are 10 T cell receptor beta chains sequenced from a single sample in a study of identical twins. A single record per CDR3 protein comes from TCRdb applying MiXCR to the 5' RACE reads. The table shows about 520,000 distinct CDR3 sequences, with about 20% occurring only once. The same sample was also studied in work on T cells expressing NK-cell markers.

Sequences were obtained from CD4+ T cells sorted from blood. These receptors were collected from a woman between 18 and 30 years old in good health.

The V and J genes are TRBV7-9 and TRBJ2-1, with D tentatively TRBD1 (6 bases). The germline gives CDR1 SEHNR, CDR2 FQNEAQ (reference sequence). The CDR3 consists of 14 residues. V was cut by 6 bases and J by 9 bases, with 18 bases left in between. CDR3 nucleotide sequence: TGTGCCAGCAGACCACAAACTGGGGGCGGTGAGCAGTTCTTC. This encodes CASRPQTGGGEQFF.

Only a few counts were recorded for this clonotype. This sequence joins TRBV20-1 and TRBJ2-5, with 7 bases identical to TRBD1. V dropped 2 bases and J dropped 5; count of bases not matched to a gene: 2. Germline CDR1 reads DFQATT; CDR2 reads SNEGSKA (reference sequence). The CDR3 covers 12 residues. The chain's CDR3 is CSARQQGETQYF. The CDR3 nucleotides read TGCAGTGCTAGACAACAGGGGGAGACCCAGTACTTC.

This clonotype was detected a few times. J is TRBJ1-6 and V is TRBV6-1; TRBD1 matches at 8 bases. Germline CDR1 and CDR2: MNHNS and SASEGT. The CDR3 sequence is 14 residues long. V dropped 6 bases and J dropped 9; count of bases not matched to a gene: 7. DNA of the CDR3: TGTGCCAGCAGCCCCCAGGGGGCAAGTTCACCCCTCCACTTT. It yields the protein CASSPQGASSPLHF.

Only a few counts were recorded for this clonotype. CDR3 amino acids: CSARGTTRDTQYF. The CDR3 DNA sequence: TGCAGTGCTAGGGGGACTACGAGGGATACGCAGTATTTT. The chain recombines TRBV20-1 with TRBJ2-3, with TRBD2 matching 7 bases. CDR1 is DFQATT, CDR2 SNEGSKA, per germline (reference sequence). The CDR3 contains 13 residues. The V segment lost 3 bases and the J segment 6 bases; nucleotides outside the gene matches: 6.

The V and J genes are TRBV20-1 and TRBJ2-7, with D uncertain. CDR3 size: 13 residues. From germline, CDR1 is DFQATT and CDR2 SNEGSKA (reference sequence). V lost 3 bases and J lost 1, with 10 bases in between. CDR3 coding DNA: TGCAGTGCTAGTAGTCCGAGATCCTACGAGCAGTACTTC. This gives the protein CSASSPRSYEQYF.

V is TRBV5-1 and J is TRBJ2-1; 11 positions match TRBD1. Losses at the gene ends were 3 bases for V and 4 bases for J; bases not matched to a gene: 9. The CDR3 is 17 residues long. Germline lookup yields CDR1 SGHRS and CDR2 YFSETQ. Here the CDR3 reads CASSSISGTGGYNEQFF. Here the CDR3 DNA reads TGCGCCAGCAGCTCTATATCCGGGACAGGGGGTTACAATGAGCAGTTCTTC.

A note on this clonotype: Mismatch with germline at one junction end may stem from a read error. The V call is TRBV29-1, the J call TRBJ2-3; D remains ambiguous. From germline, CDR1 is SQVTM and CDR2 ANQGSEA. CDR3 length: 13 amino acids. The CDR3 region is CSAETPSTDTQYF. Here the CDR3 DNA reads TGCAGCGCTGAAACCCCTAGCACAGATACGCAGTATTTT.

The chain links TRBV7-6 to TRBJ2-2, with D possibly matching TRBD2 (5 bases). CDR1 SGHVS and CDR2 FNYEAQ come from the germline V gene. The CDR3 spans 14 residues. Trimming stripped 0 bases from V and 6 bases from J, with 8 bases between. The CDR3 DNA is TGTGCCAGCAGCTTAGCGGGAGAGGCCGGGGAGCTGTTTTTT. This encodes CASSLAGEAGELFF.

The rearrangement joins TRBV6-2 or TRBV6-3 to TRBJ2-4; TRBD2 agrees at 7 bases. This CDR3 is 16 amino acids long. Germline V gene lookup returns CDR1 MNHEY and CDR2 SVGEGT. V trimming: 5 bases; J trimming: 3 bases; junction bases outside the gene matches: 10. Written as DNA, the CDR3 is TGTGCCAGCAGTCCGCACAGGAGGGAGGGCAAAAACATTCAGTACTTC. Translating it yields CASSPHRREGKNIQYF.

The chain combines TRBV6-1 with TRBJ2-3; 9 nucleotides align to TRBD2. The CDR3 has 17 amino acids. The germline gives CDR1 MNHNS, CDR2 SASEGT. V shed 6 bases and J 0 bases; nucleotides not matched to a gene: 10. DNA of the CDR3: TGTGCCAGCAGCCTATCTCGGCGGGAGGGTAGCACAGATACGCAGTATTTT. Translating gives CASSLSRREGSTDTQYF.